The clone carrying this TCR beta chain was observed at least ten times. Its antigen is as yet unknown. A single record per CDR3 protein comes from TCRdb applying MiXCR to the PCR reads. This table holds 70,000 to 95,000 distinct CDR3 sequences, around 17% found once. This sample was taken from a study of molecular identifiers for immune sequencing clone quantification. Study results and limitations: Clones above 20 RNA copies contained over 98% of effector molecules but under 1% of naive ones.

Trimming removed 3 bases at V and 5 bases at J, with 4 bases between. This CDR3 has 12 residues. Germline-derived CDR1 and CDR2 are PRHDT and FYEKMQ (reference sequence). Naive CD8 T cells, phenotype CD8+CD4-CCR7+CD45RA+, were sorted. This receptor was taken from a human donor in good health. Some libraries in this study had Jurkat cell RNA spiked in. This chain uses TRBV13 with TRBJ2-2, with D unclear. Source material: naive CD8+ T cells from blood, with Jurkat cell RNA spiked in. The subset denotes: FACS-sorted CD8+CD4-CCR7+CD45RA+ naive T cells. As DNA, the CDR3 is TGTGCCAGCAGCTTTGGGACCGGGGAGCTGTTTTTT. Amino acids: CASSFGTGELFF. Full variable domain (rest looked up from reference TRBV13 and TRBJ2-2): AAGVIQSPRHLIKEKRETATLKCYPIPRHDTVYWYQQGPGQDPQFLISFYEKMQSDKGSIPDRFSAQQFSDYHSELNMSSLELGDSALYFCASSFGTGELFFGEGSRLTVL.